These 16 T cell receptor beta chains came from one sample sequenced in a study of regulatory T cells in long-lasting Graves disease. In building TCR beta libraries, iRepertoire HTBI primers were used together with Arm-PCR of CDR3 regions. Via MiXCR, TCRdb re-called the multiplex PCR reads, giving one row per CDR3 protein. This table holds 620,000 or so distinct CDR3 sequences, approximately 15% found once. Time point given: newly diagnosed GD, antithyroid drugs for less than 3 months. Generation of the TCR library employed RNA extracted from PBMCs. This same sample was also taken into another study, of T cells in Graves' hyperthyroidism and ophthalmopathy.

The specimen comprised peripheral blood mononuclear cells (PBMCs), sampled at new diagnosis, from a patient treated with antithyroid drugs. Receptors were obtained from a woman in her 30s with Graves disease.

This clonotype has just a few counts. This sequence joins TRBV9 and TRBJ2-4; the match to TRBD1 covers 7 bases. CDR1 and CDR2 (germline): SGDLS, YYNGEE. J was trimmed by 8 bases and V by 0 bases; bases with no gene match: 8. The CDR3 spans 15 residues. CDR3 nucleotides: TGTGCCAGCAGCGTAGAGGGGGCTCGGTGGGACATTCAGTACTTC. Translation gives CASSVEGARWDIQYF.

This clonotype was observed at least ten times. The V call is TRBV12-3 or TRBV12-4, the J call TRBJ1-1; 8 positions match TRBD1. This CDR3 is built from 16 residues. The J segment lost 1 base and the V segment lost 2 bases, leaving 6 bases of the junction unmatched. CDR3 amino acids: CASSLLPGGPNTEAFF. CDR3 sequence (DNA): TGTGCCAGCAGTTTACTGCCAGGGGGCCCGAACACTGAAGCTTTCTTT.

Concerning this clonotype: A much larger clone is a single base away; this may be a read error. This CDR3 is missing its conserved last phenylalanine or tryptophan, likely due to a read error. The chain couples TRBV2 to TRBJ1-1; possibly TRBD1 for D (5 bases). Trimming removed 6 bases from V and 4 bases from J, with 9 bases in between. The CDR3 is made up of 12 amino acids. Germline CDR1 reads SNHLY; CDR2 reads FYNNEI. The CDR3 loop reads CASSPQATEAFL. CDR3 bases: TGTGCCAGCAGCCCACAGGCCACTGAAGCTTTCCTT.

This clonotype appeared a few times. V is TRBV27 and J is TRBJ1-4; 9 positions match TRBD1. The CDR3 sequence is 16 residues long. The junction had 11 bases not matched to a gene; V was cut back by 4 bases and J by 8 bases. CDR1 is MNHEY, CDR2 SMNVEV, per germline (reference sequence). Here the CDR3 reads CASSSSGTGTREKLFF. In nucleotides, the CDR3 is TGTGCCAGCAGTTCGTCTGGGACAGGGACGCGCGAAAAACTGTTTTTT.

Ten or more counts support this clonotype. V usage is TRBV2 and J usage is TRBJ2-3; D is uncertain. This CDR3 spans 12 amino acids. Germline V gene sequence: CDR1 SNHLY, CDR2 FYNNEI. Trimming left V 1 base short and J 4 bases short, with 3 bases between. CDR3 sequence reads: CASSEVPDTQYF. In DNA, the CDR3 is TGTGCCAGCAGTGAAGTCCCAGATACGCAGTATTTT.

In this sample, this clonotype turned up a few times. V usage is TRBV5-1 and J usage is TRBJ2-2; 8 nucleotides line up with TRBD1. V lost 0 bases, J lost 2 bases, and 3 bases stayed unmatched. Germline V gene data show CDR1 as SGHRS and CDR2 as YFSETQ. CDR3 length: 16 residues. The CDR3 sequence: CASSLVSGGNTGELFF. CDR3 in DNA: TGCGCCAGCAGCTTGGTATCAGGGGGCAACACCGGGGAGCTGTTTTTT.

In its sample, this clonotype was seen a few times. V is TRBV5-8 and J is TRBJ2-7, with TRBD1 identical over 8 bases. The CDR3 loop spans 15 amino acids. Germline V gene lookup returns CDR1 SGHTS and CDR2 YDEGEE. V was clipped by 0 bases and J by 4 bases; unmatched bases: 6. The CDR3 loop reads CASSLAMGTGYEQYF. In nucleotides, the CDR3 is TGTGCCAGCAGCTTGGCCATGGGGACAGGTTACGAGCAGTACTTC.

The rearrangement uses TRBV6-1 and TRBJ2-1; TRBD2 aligns across 9 bases. Germline lookup yields CDR1 MNHNS and CDR2 SASEGT. The length of the CDR3 is 18 residues. The V gene end was trimmed by 6 bases and the J gene end by 4 bases; junction bases not matched to a gene: 16. The CDR3 DNA sequence: TGTGCCAGCAGCGCGCCTAGCGGGGAACGTACTAGGTACAATGAGCAGTTCTTC. Translation gives CASSAPSGERTRYNEQFF.

The chain recombines TRBV24-1 with TRBJ1-2; D is perhaps TRBD1 (6 bases). The germline V and J ends were trimmed by 3 bases and 10 bases, with 17 bases remaining between them. The germline V gene encodes CDR1 KGHDR and CDR2 SFDVKD. This CDR3 comprises 14 residues. The CDR3 nucleotides read TGTGCCACCAGTGATGAGGGACACTCGAGGGCCTACACCTTC. Protein product: CATSDEGHSRAYTF.

The DNA for the CDR3 is TGCAGTGTATCACGGGACGAGCAGTACTTC. Amino acid sequence: CSVSRDEQYF. The V call is TRBV20-1, the J call TRBJ2-7; D is ambiguous. CDR1 and CDR2 (germline): DFQATT, SNEGSKA (reference sequence). This CDR3 is 10 amino acids long. The V end lost 7 bases, the J end lost 5 bases, and 9 bases lay between the germline ends.

The rearrangement links TRBV24-1 to TRBJ2-7, with 7 positions matching TRBD1. Looked up from germline, CDR1 is KGHDR and CDR2 is SFDVKD. J lost 3 bases, V lost 4 bases, and 5 bases had no gene match. The CDR3 consists of 14 residues. The CDR3 loop is CATSDPDRNYEQYF. Here the CDR3 DNA reads TGTGCCACCAGTGACCCGGACAGGAACTACGAGCAGTACTTC.

This clonotype was observed a handful of times. The chain links TRBV5-1 to TRBJ1-6; no clear D gene. The length of the CDR3 is 13 residues. Germline V gene lookup returns CDR1 SGHRS and CDR2 YFSETQ. Trimming removed 5 bases from V and 6 bases from J, with 9 bases in between. The CDR3 here is CASSQESNSPLHF. In DNA, the CDR3 is TGCGCCAGCAGTCAGGAGAGTAATTCACCCCTCCACTTT. Filled out from reference TRBV5-1 and TRBJ1-6, the complete variable domain reads KAGVTQTPRYLIKTRGQQVTLSCSPISGHRSVSWYQQTPGQGLQFLFEYFSETQRNKGNFPGRFSGRQFSNSRSEMNVSTLELGDSALYLCASSQESNSPLHFGNGTRLTVT.

This clonotype was observed a handful of times. The CDR3 bases are TGTGCCAGCTCACCACAGGACAGGGGCGCGCAGTATTTT. Translation: CASSPQDRGAQYF. The V call is TRBV18, the J call TRBJ2-3; 9 nucleotides agree with TRBD1. The V segment lost 1 base and the J segment 10 bases; nucleotides outside the gene matches: 3. CDR3 length: 13 residues. CDR1 KGHSH and CDR2 LQKENI come from the germline V gene. Drawing the rest from reference TRBV18 and TRBJ2-3, the complete variable domain is NAGVMQNPRHLVRRRGQEARLRCSPMKGHSHVYWYRQLPEEGLKFMVYLQKENIIDESGMPKERFSAEFPKEGPSILRIQQVVRGDSAAYFCASSPQDRGAQYFGPGTRLTVL.

At least ten counts were recorded for this clonotype. V usage is TRBV6-1 and J usage is TRBJ2-7; D is possibly TRBD1 (5 bases). The CDR3 is 13 residues long. V dropped 5 bases and J dropped 6 bases, with 14 bases sitting between them. Looked up from germline, CDR1 is MNHNS and CDR2 is SASEGT. CDR3: CASSQSREGEQYF. The CDR3 region has the DNA TGTGCCAGCAGTCAAAGCAGGGAAGGCGAGCAGTACTTC.

For this clonotype: With a much larger clone just one base away, this may be a read error. This rearrangement joins TRBV28 to TRBJ2-7; D assignment may be TRBD1 or TRBD2 (5 bases each). This CDR3 spans 15 amino acids. Germline-derived CDR1 and CDR2 are MDHEN and SYDVKM. V lost 3 bases, J lost 1 base, and 13 bases lay in between. The CDR3 spells CASSFSRERSYEQYF. The CDR3 DNA reads TGTGCCAGCAGTTTTAGCAGGGAGCGGTCCTACGAGCAGTACTTC.

This clonotype was recorded many times. The chain is built from TRBV9 and TRBJ1-5; D not certain. V shed 0 bases and J shed 6 bases, with 13 bases lying between them. CDR1 is SGDLS and CDR2 is YYNGEE in the germline V gene. The CDR3 is 15 amino acids. The CDR3 coding sequence is TGTGCCAGCAGCGTAGGAGGGAGCCAAGGTCAGCCCCAGCATTTT. This translates into CASSVGGSQGQPQHF.